What follows describes a single T cell receptor (beta chain). This clonotype occurred many times. This clone's antigen is unknown. No qualities accompany the bases; no much larger clone lies one base away. The record originates from a study of T-cell reconstitution after alpha-beta-depleted transplantation in children (TCRdb year 2016). Turning to the overall study: Using TCR repertoire profiling, the study followed T-cell immune reconstitution in a quantitative way in children after TCRalphabeta/CD19-depleted allogeneic hematopoietic cell transplantation.

The method was PCR. Sequencing relied on an Illumina HiSeq 2500. To normalize quantification of the TCRbeta repertoire, the TCR libraries were built with molecular barcoding that relied on unique molecular identifiers. The public sequencing data were trimmed at Q25 with fastp and processed into clonotypes with MiXCR by TCRdb, which kept only in-frame beta chains. Every distinct CDR3 protein forms one entry, paired with its most common genes and DNA. The sample table contains roughly 590,000 distinct CDR3 sequences; only one count was recorded for around a sixth of them. Over 0.95% of the sample is held by the ten biggest clonotypes. V is trimmed back by 8 bases and J by 0 bases, and the junction contains 0 bases that no gene match accounts for. The germline V gene gives CDR1 as WSHSY and CDR2 as SAAADI. CDR3 length: 13 amino acids, cysteine to phenylalanine. Of the read, only the CDR3 DNA is kept; its 39 bases are in frame from base 1.

The rearrangement joined TRBV10-2 to TRBJ2-1; TRBD2 aligns with 8 central bases. This TCR was recovered from a human donor who donated a stem cell graft to a child with acute myeloid leukemia. The sample consisted of PBMCs from the stem cell graft donor, taken from the stem cell graft. The CDR3 in this case is CASGTSSYNEQFF. The DNA sequence is TGCGCCAGCGGGACTAGCTCCTACAATGAGCAGTTCTTC.